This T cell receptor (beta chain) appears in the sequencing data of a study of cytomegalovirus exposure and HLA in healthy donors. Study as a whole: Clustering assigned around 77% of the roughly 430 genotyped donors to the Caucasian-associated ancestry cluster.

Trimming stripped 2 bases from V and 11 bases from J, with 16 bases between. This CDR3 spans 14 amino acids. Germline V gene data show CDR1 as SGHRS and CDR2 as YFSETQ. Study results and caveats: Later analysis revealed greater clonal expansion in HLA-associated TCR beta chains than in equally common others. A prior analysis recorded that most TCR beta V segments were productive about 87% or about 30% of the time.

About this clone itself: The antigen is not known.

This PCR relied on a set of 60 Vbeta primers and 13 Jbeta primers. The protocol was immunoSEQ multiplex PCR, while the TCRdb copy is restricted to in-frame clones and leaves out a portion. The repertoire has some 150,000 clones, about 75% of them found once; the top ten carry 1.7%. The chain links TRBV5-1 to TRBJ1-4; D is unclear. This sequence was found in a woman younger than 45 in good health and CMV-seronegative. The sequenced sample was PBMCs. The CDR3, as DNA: TGCGCCAGCAGCTTAGGGCAGGCAGCGGGGAAACTGTTTTTT. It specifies CASSLGQAAGKLFF.